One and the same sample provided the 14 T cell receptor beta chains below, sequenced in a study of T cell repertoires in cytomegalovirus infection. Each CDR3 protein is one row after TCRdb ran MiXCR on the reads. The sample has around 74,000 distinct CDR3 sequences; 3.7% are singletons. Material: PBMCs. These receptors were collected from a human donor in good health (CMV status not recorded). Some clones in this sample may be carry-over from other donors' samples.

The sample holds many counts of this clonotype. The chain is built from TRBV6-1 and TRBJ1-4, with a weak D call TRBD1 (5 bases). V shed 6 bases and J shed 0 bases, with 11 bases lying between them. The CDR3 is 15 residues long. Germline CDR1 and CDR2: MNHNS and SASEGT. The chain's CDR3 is CASRIRQTTNEKLFF. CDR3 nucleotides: TGTGCCAGCAGGATTAGACAGACAACTAATGAAAAACTGTTTTTT.

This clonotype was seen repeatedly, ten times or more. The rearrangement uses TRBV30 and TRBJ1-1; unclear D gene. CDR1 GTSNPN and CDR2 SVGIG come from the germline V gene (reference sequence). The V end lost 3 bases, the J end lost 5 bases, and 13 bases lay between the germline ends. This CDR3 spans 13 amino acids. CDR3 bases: TGTGCCTGGAGGCCCCGACCGGGGACTGAAGCTTTCTTT. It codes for CAWRPRPGTEAFF.

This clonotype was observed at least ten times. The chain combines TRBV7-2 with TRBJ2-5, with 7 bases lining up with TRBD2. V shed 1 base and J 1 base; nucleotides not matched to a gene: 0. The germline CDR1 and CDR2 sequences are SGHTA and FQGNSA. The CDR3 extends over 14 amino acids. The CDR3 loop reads CASSLGGGQETQYF. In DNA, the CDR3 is TGTGCCAGCAGCTTAGGCGGGGGCCAAGAGACCCAGTACTTC.

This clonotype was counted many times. As DNA, the CDR3 is TGTGCCAGTGGGACAGACAATGAGCAGTTCTTC. Translation: CASGTDNEQFF. This rearrangement joins TRBV19 to TRBJ2-1; 7 bases align to TRBD1. The CDR3 runs to 11 residues. With 8 bases clipped from V and 5 bases from J, the junction kept 0 bases outside the gene matches. Germline lookup yields CDR1 LNHDA and CDR2 SQIVND (reference sequence).

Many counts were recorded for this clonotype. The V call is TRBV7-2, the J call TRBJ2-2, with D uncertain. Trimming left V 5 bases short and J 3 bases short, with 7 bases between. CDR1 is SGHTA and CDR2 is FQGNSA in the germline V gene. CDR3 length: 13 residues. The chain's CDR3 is CASSPWDTGELFF. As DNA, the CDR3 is TGTGCCAGCAGCCCCTGGGACACCGGGGAGCTGTTTTTT.

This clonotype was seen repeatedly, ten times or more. CDR3 nucleotide sequence: TGTGCCAGCAGCTTAGCCGCTCCTATGAACACTGAAGCTTTCTTT. The encoded protein is CASSLAAPMNTEAFF. The J gene is TRBJ1-1, the V gene TRBV7-9; D ambiguous. This CDR3 is 15 amino acids long. Between the trimmed V and J ends, which lost 0 bases and 0 bases, there was a span of 8 bases. Germline V gives CDR1 SEHNR, CDR2 FQNEAQ (reference sequence).

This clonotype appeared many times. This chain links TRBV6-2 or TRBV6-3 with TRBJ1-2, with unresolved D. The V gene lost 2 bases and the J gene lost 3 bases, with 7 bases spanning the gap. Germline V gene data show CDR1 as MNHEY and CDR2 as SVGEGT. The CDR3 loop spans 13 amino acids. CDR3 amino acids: CASSYRTDYGYTF. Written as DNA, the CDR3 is TGTGCCAGCAGTTACAGGACGGACTATGGCTACACCTTC.

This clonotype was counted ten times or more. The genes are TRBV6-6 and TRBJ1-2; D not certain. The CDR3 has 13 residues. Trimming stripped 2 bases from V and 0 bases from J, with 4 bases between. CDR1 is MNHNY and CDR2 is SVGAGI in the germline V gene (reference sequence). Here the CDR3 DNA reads TGTGCCAGCAGTTACAGAACTAACTATGGCTACACCTTC. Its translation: CASSYRTNYGYTF.

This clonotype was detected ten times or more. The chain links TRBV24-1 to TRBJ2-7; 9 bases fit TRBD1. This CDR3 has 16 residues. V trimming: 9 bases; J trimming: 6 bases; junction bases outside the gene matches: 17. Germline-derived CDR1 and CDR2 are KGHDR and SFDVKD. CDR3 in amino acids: CATRGTGTGNSGEQYF. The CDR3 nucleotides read TGTGCCACCCGGGGGACGGGGACAGGGAACTCGGGCGAGCAGTACTTC.

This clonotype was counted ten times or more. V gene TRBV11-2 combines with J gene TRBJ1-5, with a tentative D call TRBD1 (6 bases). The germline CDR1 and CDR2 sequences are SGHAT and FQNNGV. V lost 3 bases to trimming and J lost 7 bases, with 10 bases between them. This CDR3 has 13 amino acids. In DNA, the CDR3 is TGTGCCAGCAGCTTGCAGGGGAGGCAGCCCCAGCATTTT. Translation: CASSLQGRQPQHF.

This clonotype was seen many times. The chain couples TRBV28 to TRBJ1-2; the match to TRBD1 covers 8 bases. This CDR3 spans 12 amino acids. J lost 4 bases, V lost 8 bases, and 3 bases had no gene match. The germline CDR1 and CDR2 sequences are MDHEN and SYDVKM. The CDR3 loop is CASGTGFYGYTF. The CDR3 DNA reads TGTGCCAGCGGGACAGGATTCTATGGCTACACCTTC.

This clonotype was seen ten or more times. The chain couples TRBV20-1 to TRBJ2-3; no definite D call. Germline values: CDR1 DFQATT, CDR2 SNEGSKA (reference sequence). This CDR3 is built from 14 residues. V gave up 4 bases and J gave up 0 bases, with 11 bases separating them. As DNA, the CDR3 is TGCAGTGCTACTATCGCGACTAGCACAGATACGCAGTATTTT. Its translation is CSATIATSTDTQYF.

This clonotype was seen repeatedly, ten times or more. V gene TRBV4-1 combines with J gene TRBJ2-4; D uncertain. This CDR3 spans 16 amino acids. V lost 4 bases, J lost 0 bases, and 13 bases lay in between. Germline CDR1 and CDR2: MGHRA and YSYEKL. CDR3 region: CASSPYYALAKNIQYF. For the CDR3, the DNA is TGCGCCAGCAGCCCATACTACGCTCTAGCCAAAAACATTCAGTACTTC.

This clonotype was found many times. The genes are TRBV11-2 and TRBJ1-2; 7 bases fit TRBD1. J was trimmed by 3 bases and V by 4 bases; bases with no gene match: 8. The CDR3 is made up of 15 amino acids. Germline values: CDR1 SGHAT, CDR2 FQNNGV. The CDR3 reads CASSSLPGQYYGYTF. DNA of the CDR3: TGTGCCAGCAGCTCCCTCCCGGGACAGTACTATGGCTACACCTTC.